The present T cell receptor (beta chain) was sequenced within a study of CD8 T cells in Susac syndrome. Findings of the study overall: It was acknowledged by the study that relatively few individuals were included in its TCR sequencing and HLA analysis.

Remarks on this clonotype: Its specificity is unknown.

With 0 bases removed from V and 4 bases from J, the gap between germline ends came to 16 bases. This CDR3 has 16 residues. The germline V gene encodes CDR1 SGDLS and CDR2 YYNGEE. Roughly 0.45 to 1 ug RNA was reverse transcribed with random hexamers. Across 54 Vbeta and 13 Jbeta, immunoSEQ multiplex PCR amplified TCR beta CDR3. TCRdb re-called the immunoSEQ multiplex PCR reads through MiXCR, storing one row per CDR3 protein. The table lists about 150,000 distinct CDR3 sequences, roughly 94% of them singletons, with more than 0.2% in the top ten. TCR beta sequencing was performed on blood CD8+ and CD4+ T cells. Negative isolation was applied to CD8+ and CD4+ T cells, and FACS enrichment was applied to TEMRA cells.

This chain connects TRBV9 to TRBJ2-5, with a tentative D call TRBD2 (6 bases). The receptor comes from a human donor with multiple sclerosis. Material for sequencing was CD8+ T cells from PBMCs. As DNA, the CDR3 is TGTGCCAGCAGCGTAGCCCGGGACTCCGCCGGAGAGACCCAGTACTTC. This translates into CASSVARDSAGETQYF.